This T cell receptor (beta chain) was observed in a study of cytomegalovirus exposure and HLA in healthy donors. The primer mix had 60 Vbeta and 13 Jbeta primers. This table comes from immunoSEQ multiplex PCR, and its TCRdb copy is limited to in-frame clones, with some not included. The sample has around 98,000 clones, 75% to 85% seen once. The CDR3 length is 16 residues. Germline V lookup: CDR1 SGHVS, CDR2 FQNEAQ. Trimming at V came to 0 bases and at J to 5 bases, leaving 6 bases not matched to a gene. The sample was PBMCs. This TCR derives from a woman aged 40 to 49 in good health and CMV-seronegative. V usage is TRBV7-8 and J usage is TRBJ1-4, with 7 bases aligning to TRBD1. CDR3 loop: CASSLARDRPNEKLFF. The CDR3 nucleotides read TGTGCCAGCAGCTTAGCTAGGGACAGACCAAATGAAAAACTGTTTTTT. Using reference TRBV7-8 and TRBJ1-4 for the parts outside the CDR3, the full variable domain is GAGVSQSPRYKVAKRGQDVALRCDPISGHVSLFWYQQALGQGPEFLTYFQNEAQLDKSGLPSDRFFAERPEGSVSTLKIQRTQQEDSAVYLCASSLARDRPNEKLFFGSGTQLSVL.